Below are 12 T cell receptor beta chains sequenced from a single sample in a study of blood T cell repertoires in COVID-19. TCRdb's copy holds only in-frame clones and misses some; the assay was immunoSEQ multiplex PCR. The table lists around 200,000 clones, 60% to 85% of them singletons. The sample taken for sequencing was peripheral blood. The receptor source for this set is a woman in her seventies with acute or convalescent COVID-19.

Regarding this clone: Different DNA sequences within this sample yield the same CDR3. The V gene is TRBV19, the J gene TRBJ1-5; D is perhaps TRBD1 (6 bases). The CDR3 has 14 amino acids. Germline V gene sequence: CDR1 LNHDA, CDR2 SQIVND (reference sequence). Trimming removed 5 bases from V and 2 bases from J, with 10 bases in between. CDR3 DNA: TGTGCCAGTAGTCCCCACAGGGGCAATCAGCCCCAGCATTTT. Its translation: CASSPHRGNQPQHF.

The chain employs TRBV4-1 and TRBJ1-1; weak D call: TRBD1 (6 bases). Germline V lookup: CDR1 MGHRA, CDR2 YSYEKL. V lost 1 base to trimming and J lost 0 bases, with 12 bases between them. There are 16 residues in the CDR3. The CDR3 DNA sequence: TGCGCCAGCAGCCAAGGACAGGCGATCTTGAACACTGAAGCTTTCTTT. Its protein product is CASSQGQAILNTEAFF.

This chain connects TRBV28 to TRBJ1-2, with a possible D match to TRBD1 (5 bases). From germline, CDR1 is MDHEN and CDR2 SYDVKM. Trimming took 2 bases from V and 0 from J, leaving 13 bases between them. This CDR3 spans 16 amino acids. CDR3 coding DNA: TGTGCCAGCAGTTTAATCGGACACCCAGCTAACTATGGCTACACCTTC. Translating it yields CASSLIGHPANYGYTF.

This chain links TRBV2 with TRBJ1-3; D remains unclear. V lost 2 bases, J lost 4 bases, and 12 bases lay in between. The CDR3 consists of 15 residues. Germline CDR1 reads SNHLY; CDR2 reads FYNNEI. Here the CDR3 reads CASSENPPGGNTIYF. The CDR3 DNA sequence: TGTGCCAGCAGTGAAAATCCGCCGGGAGGAAACACCATATATTTT.

The chain uses TRBV18 and TRBJ1-4, with a weak D call TRBD1 (6 bases). Germline values: CDR1 KGHSH, CDR2 LQKENI. CDR3 length: 15 amino acids. The germline V and J ends were trimmed by 2 bases and 6 bases, with 13 bases remaining between them. DNA for the CDR3: TGTGCCAGCTCACCATCAGGGGTTACAGATGAAAAACTGTTTTTT. Translation: CASSPSGVTDEKLFF.

The rearrangement uses TRBV19 and TRBJ2-3; TRBD1 agrees at 7 bases. The V gene's germline CDR1 is LNHDA and CDR2 SQIVND (reference sequence). Trimming at V came to 5 bases and at J to 1 base, leaving 3 bases not matched to a gene. The CDR3 contains 14 residues. Here the CDR3 reads CASSPDRGTDTQYF. DNA for the CDR3: TGTGCCAGTAGTCCCGACAGGGGCACAGATACGCAGTATTTT.

The chain has TRBV3-1 (or the pseudogene TRBV3-2) and TRBJ1-5; maybe TRBD1 (5 bases). The CDR3 spans 17 residues. Germline CDR1 and CDR2: LGHDT and YNNKEL (reference sequence). Trimming left V 1 base short and J 2 bases short, with 15 bases between. The CDR3 DNA follows: TGTGCCAGCAGCCAAGGAGGGGCGTCGGGAGGCAATCAGCCCCAGCATTTT. This sequence encodes CASSQGGASGGNQPQHF.

The rearrangement joins TRBV27 to TRBJ1-4; a possible D gene is TRBD1 (6 bases). The CDR3 is 15 amino acids. V lost 4 bases and J 8 bases, leaving 17 bases between the germline ends. CDR1 is MNHEY, CDR2 SMNVEV, per germline (reference sequence). The CDR3 DNA reads as TGTGCCAGCAGTTCACACAGGGCTGGGGAGGAAAAACTGTTTTTT. This gives the protein CASSSHRAGEEKLFF.

The J gene is TRBJ2-7, the V gene TRBV6-2 or TRBV6-3; 7 positions match TRBD1. CDR3 length equals 15 residues. From germline, CDR1 is MNHEY and CDR2 SVGEGT. V trimming: 2 bases; J trimming: 4 bases; junction bases outside the gene matches: 8. CDR3 sequence reads: CASSYLLGGGYEQYF. CDR3 sequence (DNA): TGTGCCAGCAGTTACCTCCTAGGGGGCGGATACGAGCAGTACTTC.

V and J are TRBV6-5 and TRBJ2-7; 13 bases line up with TRBD2. This CDR3 is built from 16 residues. V was clipped by 2 bases and J by 1 base; unmatched bases: 2. CDR1 and CDR2 from the germline V gene are MNHEY and SVGAGI. The CDR3 bases are TGTGCCAGCAGTTACGGGACTAGCGGGACTTCCTACGAGCAGTACTTC. Translation: CASSYGTSGTSYEQYF.

The V call is TRBV5-5, the J call TRBJ1-6, with D possibly TRBD1 on 6 matching bases. The germline V gene encodes CDR1 SGHKS and CDR2 YYEKEE (reference sequence). The CDR3 runs to 15 residues. Between the trimmed V and J ends, which lost 5 bases and 8 bases, there was a span of 17 bases. In DNA, the CDR3 is TGTGCCAGCAGTTCCGACAGGTCGGTTTATTCACCCCTCCACTTT. This translates into CASSSDRSVYSPLHF.

This clone was seen more than once but under ten times. V is TRBV27 and J is TRBJ2-2, with TRBD2 identical over 8 bases. Germline V gives CDR1 MNHEY, CDR2 SMNVEV (reference sequence). This CDR3 has 16 amino acids. V shed 1 base, J shed 4 bases, and the junction held 5 bases outside the gene matches. The CDR3 reads CASSLFPSGRTGELFF. The CDR3 DNA sequence: TGTGCCAGCAGTTTATTCCCTAGCGGGCGCACCGGGGAGCTGTTTTTT.